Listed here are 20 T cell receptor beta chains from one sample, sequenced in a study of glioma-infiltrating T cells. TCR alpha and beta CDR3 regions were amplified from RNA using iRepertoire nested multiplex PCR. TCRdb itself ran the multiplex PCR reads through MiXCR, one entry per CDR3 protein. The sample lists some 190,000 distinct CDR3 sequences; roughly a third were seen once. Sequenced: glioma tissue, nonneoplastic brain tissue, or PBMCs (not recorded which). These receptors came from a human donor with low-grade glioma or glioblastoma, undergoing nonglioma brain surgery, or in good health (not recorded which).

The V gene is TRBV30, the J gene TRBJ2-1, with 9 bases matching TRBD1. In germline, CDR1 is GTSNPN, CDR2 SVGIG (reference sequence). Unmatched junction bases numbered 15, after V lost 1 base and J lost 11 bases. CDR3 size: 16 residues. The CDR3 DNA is TGTGCCTGGAGTGCACCGCGTCGCGGGACAGGGAACAAGCAGTTCTTC. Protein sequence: CAWSAPRRGTGNKQFF. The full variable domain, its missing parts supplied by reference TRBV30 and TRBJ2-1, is SQTIHQWPATLVQPVGSPLSLECTVEGTSNPNLYWYRQAAGRGLQLLFYSVGIGQISSEVPQNLSASRPQDRQFILSSKKLLLSDSGFYLCAWSAPRRGTGNKQFFGPGTRLTVL.

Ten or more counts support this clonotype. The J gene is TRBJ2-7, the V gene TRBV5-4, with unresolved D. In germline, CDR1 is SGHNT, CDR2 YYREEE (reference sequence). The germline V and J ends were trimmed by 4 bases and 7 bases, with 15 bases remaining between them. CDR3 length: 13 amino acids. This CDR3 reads CASSPVGMEEQYF. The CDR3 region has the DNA TGTGCCAGCAGCCCGGTAGGGATGGAAGAGCAGTACTTC.

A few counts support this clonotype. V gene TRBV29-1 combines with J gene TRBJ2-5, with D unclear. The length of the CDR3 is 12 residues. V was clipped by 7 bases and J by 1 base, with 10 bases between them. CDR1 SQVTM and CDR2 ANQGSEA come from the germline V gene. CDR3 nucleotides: TGCAGCGGCAGGCCTCTCCAAGAGACCCAGTACTTC. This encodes CSGRPLQETQYF.

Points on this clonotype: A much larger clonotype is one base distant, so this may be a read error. CDR3 in amino acids: CASSQHREYEQYF. For the CDR3, the DNA is TGTGCCAGCAGCCAACATAGGGAATACGAGCAGTACTTC. This chain links TRBV3-1 with TRBJ2-7; D uncertain. V lost 2 bases to trimming and J lost 4 bases, with 9 bases between them. The germline V gene has CDR1 LGHDT and CDR2 YNNKEL (reference sequence). This CDR3 comprises 13 residues.

CDR3: CASSKGEGGLKTQYF. The CDR3 DNA reads as TGTGCCAGCAGCAAAGGGGAAGGGGGCCTGAAGACCCAGTACTTC. The chain is built from TRBV9 and TRBJ2-5, with 7 bases fitting TRBD1. Germline-derived CDR1 and CDR2 are SGDLS and YYNGEE. The CDR3 contains 15 residues. The V gene end was trimmed by 4 bases and the J gene end by 6 bases; junction bases not matched to a gene: 12.

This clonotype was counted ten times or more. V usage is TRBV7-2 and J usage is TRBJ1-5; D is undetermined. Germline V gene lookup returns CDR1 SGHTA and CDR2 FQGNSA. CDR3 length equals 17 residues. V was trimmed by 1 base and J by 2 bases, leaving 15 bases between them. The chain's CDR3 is CASSLESRKMGNQPQHF. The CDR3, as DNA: TGTGCCAGCAGCTTAGAAAGCCGCAAAATGGGCAATCAGCCCCAGCATTTT.

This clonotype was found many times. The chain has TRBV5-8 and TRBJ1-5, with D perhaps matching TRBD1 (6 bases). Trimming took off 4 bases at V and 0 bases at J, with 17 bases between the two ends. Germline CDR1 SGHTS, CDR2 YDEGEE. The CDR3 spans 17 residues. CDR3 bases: TGTGCCAGCAGCCCGATTCGGTGGGACAATAGCAATCAGCCCCAGCATTTT. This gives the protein CASSPIRWDNSNQPQHF.

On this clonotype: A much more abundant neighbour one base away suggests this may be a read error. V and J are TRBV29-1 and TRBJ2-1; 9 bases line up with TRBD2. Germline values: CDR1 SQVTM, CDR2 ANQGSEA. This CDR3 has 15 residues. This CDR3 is CSVGLADSAYDEQFF. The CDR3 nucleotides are TGCAGCGTTGGACTAGCGGATTCAGCCTACGATGAGCAGTTCTTC.

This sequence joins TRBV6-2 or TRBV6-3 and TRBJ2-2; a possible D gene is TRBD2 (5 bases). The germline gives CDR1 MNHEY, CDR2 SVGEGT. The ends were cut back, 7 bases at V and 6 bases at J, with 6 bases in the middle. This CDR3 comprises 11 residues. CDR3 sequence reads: CASTRAGELFF. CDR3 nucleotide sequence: TGTGCCAGCACGAGGGCCGGGGAGCTGTTTTTT.

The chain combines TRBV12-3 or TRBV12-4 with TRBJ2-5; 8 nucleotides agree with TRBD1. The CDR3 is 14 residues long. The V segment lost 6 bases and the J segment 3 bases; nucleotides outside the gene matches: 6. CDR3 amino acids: CASRPGGVKETQYF. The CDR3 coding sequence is TGTGCCAGCAGACCAGGGGGCGTAAAAGAGACCCAGTACTTC.

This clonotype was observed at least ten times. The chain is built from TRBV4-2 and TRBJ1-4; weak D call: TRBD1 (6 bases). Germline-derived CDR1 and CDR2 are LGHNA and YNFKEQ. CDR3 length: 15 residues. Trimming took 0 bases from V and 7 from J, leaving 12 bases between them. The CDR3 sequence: CASSQEGGFGEKLFF. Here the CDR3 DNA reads TGTGCCAGCAGCCAAGAAGGGGGGTTTGGTGAAAAACTGTTTTTT.

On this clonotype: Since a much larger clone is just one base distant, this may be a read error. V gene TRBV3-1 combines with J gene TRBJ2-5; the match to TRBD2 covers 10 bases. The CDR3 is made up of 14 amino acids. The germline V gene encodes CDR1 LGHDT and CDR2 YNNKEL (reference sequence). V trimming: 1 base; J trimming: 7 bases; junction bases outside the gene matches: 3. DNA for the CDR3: TGTGCCAGCAGCCAAGGGATAGCGGGAGGGACCCAGTACTTC. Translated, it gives CASSQGIAGGTQYF.

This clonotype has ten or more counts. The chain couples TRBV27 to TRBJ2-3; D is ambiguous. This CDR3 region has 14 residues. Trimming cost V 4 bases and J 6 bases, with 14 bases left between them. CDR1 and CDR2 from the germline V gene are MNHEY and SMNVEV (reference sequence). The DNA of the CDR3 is TGTGCCAGCAGTTCGGCCTTAGTCTGGGATACGCAGTATTTT. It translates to CASSSALVWDTQYF.

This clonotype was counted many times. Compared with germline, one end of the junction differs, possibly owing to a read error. The CDR3 DNA reads as TGCAGTGCTAGAGAATCTAGCGCTGTTATCGAGCGGTACTTC. It translates to CSARESSAVIERYF. J is TRBJ2-7 and V is TRBV20-1, with D possibly matching TRBD2 (6 bases). Germline assignment: CDR1 DFQATT and CDR2 SNEGSKA (reference sequence). The CDR3 covers 14 residues.

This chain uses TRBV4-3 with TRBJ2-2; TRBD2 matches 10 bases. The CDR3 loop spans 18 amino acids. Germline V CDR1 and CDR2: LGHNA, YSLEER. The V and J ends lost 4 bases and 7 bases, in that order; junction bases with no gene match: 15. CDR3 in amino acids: CASSRGSSGSSGGGELFF. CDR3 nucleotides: TGCGCCAGCAGCCGGGGCTCTAGCGGGAGTTCTGGAGGCGGGGAGCTGTTTTTT.

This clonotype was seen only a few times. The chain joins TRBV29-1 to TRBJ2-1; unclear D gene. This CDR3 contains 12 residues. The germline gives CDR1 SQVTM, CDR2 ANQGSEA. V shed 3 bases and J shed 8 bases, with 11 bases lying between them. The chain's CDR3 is CSVEWGVDEQFF. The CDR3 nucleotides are TGCAGCGTTGAGTGGGGTGTCGATGAGCAGTTCTTC.

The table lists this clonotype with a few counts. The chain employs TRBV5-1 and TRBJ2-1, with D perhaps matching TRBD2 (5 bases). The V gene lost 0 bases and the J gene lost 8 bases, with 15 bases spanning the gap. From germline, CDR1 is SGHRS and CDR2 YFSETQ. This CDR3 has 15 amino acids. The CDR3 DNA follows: TGCGCCAGCAGCTTGGTGTCGGGAAGTATGGATGAGCAGTTCTTC. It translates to CASSLVSGSMDEQFF. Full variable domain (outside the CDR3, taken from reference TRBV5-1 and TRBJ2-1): KAGVTQTPRYLIKTRGQQVTLSCSPISGHRSVSWYQQTPGQGLQFLFEYFSETQRNKGNFPGRFSGRQFSNSRSEMNVSTLELGDSALYLCASSLVSGSMDEQFFGPGTRLTVL.

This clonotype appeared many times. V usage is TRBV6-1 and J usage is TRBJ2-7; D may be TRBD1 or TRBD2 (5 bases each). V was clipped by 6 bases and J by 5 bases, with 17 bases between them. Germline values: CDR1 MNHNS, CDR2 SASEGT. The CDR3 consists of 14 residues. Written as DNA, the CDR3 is TGTGCCAGCAGCCCCGGGACGGATATCCACGAGCAGTACTTC. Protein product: CASSPGTDIHEQYF.

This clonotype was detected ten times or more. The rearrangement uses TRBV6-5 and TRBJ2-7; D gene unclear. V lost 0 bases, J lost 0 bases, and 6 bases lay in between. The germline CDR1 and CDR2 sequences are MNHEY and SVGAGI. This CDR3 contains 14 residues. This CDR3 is CASSYSTTSYEQYF. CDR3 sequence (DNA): TGTGCCAGCAGTTACTCCACAACCTCCTACGAGCAGTACTTC.

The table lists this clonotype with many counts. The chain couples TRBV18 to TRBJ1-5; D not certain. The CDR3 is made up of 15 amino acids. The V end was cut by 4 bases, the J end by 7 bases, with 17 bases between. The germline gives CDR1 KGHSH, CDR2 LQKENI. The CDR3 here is CASSLGGGLGQPQHF. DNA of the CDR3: TGTGCCAGCTCACTCGGCGGAGGTCTAGGGCAGCCCCAGCATTTT.